This T cell receptor beta chain was identified during a study of T cell repertoires in aging, cancer and after chemotherapy. This CDR3 has 15 residues. Germline V gene lookup returns CDR1 MNHEY and CDR2 SVGAGI. The V gene end was trimmed by 1 base and the J gene end by 6 bases; junction bases not matched to a gene: 3. The template was genomic DNA from peripheral blood, not RNA. Multiplex touch-down PCR with TRB-A/B primers amplified rearranged V-D-J TRB sequences. From the multiplex PCR reads, TCRdb called clonotypes with MiXCR, one entry per CDR3 protein. The sample carries roughly 5,000 distinct CDR3 sequences, 40% to 60% recorded once.

The sample taken for sequencing was blood. The source is a human donor in good health. The rearrangement uses TRBV6-5 and TRBJ2-1; 10 bases are a match to TRBD1. CDR3 protein: CASSYWDRGTNEQFF. The CDR3 DNA reads TGTGCCAGCAGTTACTGGGACAGGGGAACCAATGAGCAGTTCTTC.